This T cell receptor beta chain was retrieved from a study of blood T cell repertoires in COVID-19. Study overall: Acute-phase and convalescent COVID-19 samples originated in the United States, Italy and Spain.

This CDR3 has 16 residues. V was trimmed by 2 bases and J by 2 bases, leaving 13 bases between them. Germline V CDR1 and CDR2: MNHNS, SASEGT. Original handling: From reference gene primer amplification, estimates of nucleated cell counts were derived. Sequenced by immunoSEQ multiplex PCR; TCRdb stores in-frame clones only, minus some. Clone size and V and J calls were adopted from that table, with D and trimming inferred from the DNA. The sample lists around 290,000 clones, 75% to 95% occurring once. Before being deemed recovered, Cohort 3 donors had two negative PCRs, clearance, or symptom resolution.

V usage is TRBV6-1 and J usage is TRBJ2-1; D might be TRBD2 (6 bases). This TCR derives from a woman in her 30s who had recovered from COVID-19. What was sequenced was PBMCs or T cells enriched from blood (not recorded which). This CDR3 is CASSEFGGGTYNEQFF. DNA of the CDR3: TGTGCCAGCAGTGAATTCGGGGGAGGAACCTACAATGAGCAGTTCTTC.